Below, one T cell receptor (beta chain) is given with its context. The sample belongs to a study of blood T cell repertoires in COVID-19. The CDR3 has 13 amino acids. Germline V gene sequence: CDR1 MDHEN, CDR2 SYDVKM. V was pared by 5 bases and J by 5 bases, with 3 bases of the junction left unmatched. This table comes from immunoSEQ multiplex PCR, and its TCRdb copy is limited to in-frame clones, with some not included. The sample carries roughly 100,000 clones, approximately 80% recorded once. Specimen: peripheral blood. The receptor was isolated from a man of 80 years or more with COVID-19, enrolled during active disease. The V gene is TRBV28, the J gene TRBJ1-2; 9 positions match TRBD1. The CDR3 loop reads CASSDGQGYGYTF. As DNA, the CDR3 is TGTGCCAGCAGTGACGGACAGGGGTATGGCTACACCTTC.